This T cell receptor beta chain was identified in a study of CXCR3-negative and CXCR3-positive naive CD8 T cells. Across the study: Total TRB output reached 130 million or so reads, about 1.5 +/- 0.3 million per library.

Broader study findings: Similarly elevated diversity marked both naive subsets, with memory CD8+ cells showing far lower diversity. The study found more hydrophobic TRB CDR3s in CXCR3-positive naive cells than in CXCR3-negative naive cells.

Germline V gene sequence: CDR1 LNHNV, CDR2 YYDKDF (reference sequence). CDR3 length: 17 residues. All TRB cDNA libraries came from 5' RACE performed with UMI labels. TCRdb processed the 5' RACE reads again and assigns one entry to each CDR3 protein, with no DNA. The sample holds about 150,000 distinct CDR3 sequences. As to this clonotype: Its antigen is not identified.

Triplicate sorts of about 300,000 cells per CD8+ subset. This chain connects TRBV15 to TRBJ2-2; TCRdb lists TRBD1, though no DNA is available to test this call. The sequenced material came from naive CXCR3+ CD8+ T cells from blood. Documented subset: CD45RO-CCR7+CD27+CD95- naive CD8+ T cells expressing CXCR3 (TNR3+). The receptor was isolated from a human donor in good health. Some clones in this sample may be carry-over from other donors' samples. This chain's CDR3 is CATNGEEGQGDTGELFF.